This T cell receptor (beta chain) was documented in a study of CXCR3-negative and CXCR3-positive naive CD8 T cells. Findings and caveats of the study: Memory cells showed distinct TRBV-TRBJ patterns, while the two naive subsets matched. Similarly elevated diversity marked both naive subsets, with memory CD8+ cells showing far lower diversity. From TRB CDR3 properties, TCR strength was inferred; surface CD5 did not differ between naive subsets.

Triplicate sorts of around 300,000 cells per CD8+ subset. Details on this clonotype: Antigen specificity is unknown.

UMI labels and 5' RACE were used to prepare the TRB cDNA libraries. Using the 5' RACE reads, TCRdb records one entry per CDR3 protein without DNA. This sample's table has about 56,000 distinct CDR3 sequences. The receptor was isolated from a human donor in good health. Some clones in this sample may be carry-over from other donors' samples. Sequencing was done on a sample of memory CD8+ T cells from blood.

The CDR3 reads CASRPLGGGNEQFF. The V call is TRBV4-1, the J call TRBJ2-1; the D call of TRBD1 rests on TCRdb alone, since no DNA is present to check it. The length of the CDR3 is 14 residues. CDR1 MGHRA and CDR2 YSYEKL come from the germline V gene.